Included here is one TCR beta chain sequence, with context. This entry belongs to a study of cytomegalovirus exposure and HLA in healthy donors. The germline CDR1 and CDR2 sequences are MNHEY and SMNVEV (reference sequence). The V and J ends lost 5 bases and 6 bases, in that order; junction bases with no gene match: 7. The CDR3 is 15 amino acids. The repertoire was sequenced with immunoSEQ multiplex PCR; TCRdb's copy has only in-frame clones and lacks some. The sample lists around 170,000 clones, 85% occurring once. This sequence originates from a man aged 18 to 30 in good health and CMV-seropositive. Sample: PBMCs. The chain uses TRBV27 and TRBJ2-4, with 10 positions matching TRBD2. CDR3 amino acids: CASSDIAGGGNIQYF. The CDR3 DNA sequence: TGTGCCAGCAGTGACATAGCGGGAGGTGGAAACATTCAGTACTTC.